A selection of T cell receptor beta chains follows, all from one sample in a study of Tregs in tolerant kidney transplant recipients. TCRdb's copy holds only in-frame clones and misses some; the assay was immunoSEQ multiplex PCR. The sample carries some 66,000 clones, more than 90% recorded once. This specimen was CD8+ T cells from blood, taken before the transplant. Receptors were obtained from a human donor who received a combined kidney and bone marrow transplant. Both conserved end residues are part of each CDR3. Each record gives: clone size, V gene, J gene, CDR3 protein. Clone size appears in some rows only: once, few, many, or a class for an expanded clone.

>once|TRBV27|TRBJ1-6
CASSQGQLQNSPLHF
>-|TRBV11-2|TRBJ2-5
CASSLQGAEETQYF
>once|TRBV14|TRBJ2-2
CASSQAGGHTGELFF
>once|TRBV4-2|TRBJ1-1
CASSQEQLTGGLFPTEAFF
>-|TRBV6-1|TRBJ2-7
CASSEKVAGRLTYEQYF
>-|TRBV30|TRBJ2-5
CAWSVSGSGSEETQYF
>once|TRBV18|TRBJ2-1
CASSPFGTGDSYNEQFF
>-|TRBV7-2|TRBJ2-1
CASSITSGPYNEQFF
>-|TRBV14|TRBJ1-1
CASTAQGSHPAFF
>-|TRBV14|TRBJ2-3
CASSEVTRTDTQYF
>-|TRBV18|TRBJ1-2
CASSPIPRDYGYTF
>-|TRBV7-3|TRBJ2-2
CASRSSLGSTGELFF
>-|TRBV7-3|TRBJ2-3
CASSLVGGLTDTQYF
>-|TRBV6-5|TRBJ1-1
CASSWAGEEKTEAFF
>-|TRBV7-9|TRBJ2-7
CASSSADRVEQYF
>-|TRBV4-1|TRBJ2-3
CASSQDSVMSGTDTQYF
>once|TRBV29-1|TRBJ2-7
CSVALATRLSYEQYF
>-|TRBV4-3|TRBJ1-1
CASSQDLEGIGTEAFF
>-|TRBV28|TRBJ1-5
CASSSPKGKWSNQPQHF
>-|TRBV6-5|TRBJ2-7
CASSYILYEQYF
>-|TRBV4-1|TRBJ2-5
CASSLQGAGETQYF
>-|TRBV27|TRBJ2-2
CASSSGMATGELFF
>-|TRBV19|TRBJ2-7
CASSSGLASTYEQYF
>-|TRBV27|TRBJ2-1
CASSFSGPNEQFF
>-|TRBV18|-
CASSPTKGTSDSYEQYF
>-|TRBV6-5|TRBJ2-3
CASSLGQGAVDTQYF
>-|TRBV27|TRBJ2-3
CASSVLATSTDTQYF
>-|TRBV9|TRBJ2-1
CASSVGGGGAFEQFF
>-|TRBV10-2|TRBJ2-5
CASSDPTSAQETQYF
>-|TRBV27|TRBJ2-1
CASSLGGGGSYNEQFF
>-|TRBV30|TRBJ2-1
CAWRAGNYNEQFF
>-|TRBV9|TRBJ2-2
CASSARLAGVDTGELFF
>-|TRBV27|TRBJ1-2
CASSFSANYGYTF
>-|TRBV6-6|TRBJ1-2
CASSPQALPGSYGYTF
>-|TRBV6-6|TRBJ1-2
CASSYSPAGAGDGYTF
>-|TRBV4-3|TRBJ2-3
CASSRGLAVSSTDTQYF
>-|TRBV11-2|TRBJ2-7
CASSLAPGQVPYEQYF
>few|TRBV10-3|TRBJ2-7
CAISDPGTFSYEQYF
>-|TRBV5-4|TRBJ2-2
CASSPIGVTGELFF
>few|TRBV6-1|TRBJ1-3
CASSDPGTFSGNTIYF
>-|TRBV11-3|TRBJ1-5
CASSFLLDSHQPQHF
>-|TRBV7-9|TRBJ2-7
CASVTGSSREQYF
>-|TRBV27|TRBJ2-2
CASSSGLNTGELFF
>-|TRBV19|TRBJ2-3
CASSIGTSGSVDTQYF
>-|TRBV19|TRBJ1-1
CASSMTDYMNTEAFF
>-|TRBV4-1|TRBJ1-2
CASSQEFRDNYGYTF